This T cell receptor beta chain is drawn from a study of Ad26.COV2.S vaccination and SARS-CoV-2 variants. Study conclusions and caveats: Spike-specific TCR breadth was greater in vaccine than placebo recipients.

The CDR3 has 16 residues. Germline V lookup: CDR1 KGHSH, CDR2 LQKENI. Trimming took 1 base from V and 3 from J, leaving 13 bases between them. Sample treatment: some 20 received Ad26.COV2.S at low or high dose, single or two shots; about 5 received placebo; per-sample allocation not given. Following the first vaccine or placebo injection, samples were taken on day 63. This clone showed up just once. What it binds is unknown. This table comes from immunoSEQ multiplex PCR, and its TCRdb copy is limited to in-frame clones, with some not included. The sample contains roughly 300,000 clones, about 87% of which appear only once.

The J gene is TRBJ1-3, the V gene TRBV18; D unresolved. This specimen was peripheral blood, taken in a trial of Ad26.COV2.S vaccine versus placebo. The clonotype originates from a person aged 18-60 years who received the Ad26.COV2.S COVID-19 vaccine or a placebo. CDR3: CASSPRPDMIGNTIYF. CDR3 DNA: TGTGCCAGCTCACCACGGCCCGATATGATTGGAAACACCATATATTTT.